These 32 T cell receptor beta chains share one sample of origin, sequenced in a study of cytomegalovirus exposure and HLA in healthy donors. 13 Jbeta primers and 60 Vbeta primers were used for the PCR. Assay: immunoSEQ multiplex PCR; the TCRdb copy retains only in-frame clones and omits some. Of under 200,000 clones detected, around 65% appear once; the ten largest clones hold roughly 2.7%. Sequencing was done on a sample of PBMCs. All receptors come from a woman aged 40 to 50 in good health and CMV-seropositive.

About this clone itself: Additional DNA sequences in this sample encode the identical CDR3. The chain joins TRBV6-5 to TRBJ1-2; D remains unclear. Looked up from germline, CDR1 is MNHEY and CDR2 is SVGAGI. V was trimmed by 3 bases and J by 5 bases, leaving 19 bases between them. This CDR3 spans 16 amino acids. The DNA for the CDR3 is TGTGCCAGCAGTTATACGGGATCTAGTCTGACATATGGCTACACCTTC. Translation: CASSYTGSSLTYGYTF.

The V call is TRBV10-3, the J call TRBJ2-6; possibly TRBD1 for D (5 bases). The V and J ends lost 9 bases and 2 bases respectively, with 11 bases between them. Per the germline V gene, CDR1 is ENHRY and CDR2 is SYGVKD. The CDR3 is 14 residues long. The CDR3 nucleotides are TGTGCCATAACCGCAGGGACTGGGGCCAACGTCCTGACTTTC. This encodes CAITAGTGANVLTF.

V usage is TRBV25-1 and J usage is TRBJ1-4; D perhaps matches TRBD1 (5 bases). Trimming took 3 bases from V and 0 from J, leaving 11 bases between them. The CDR3 runs 16 residues. CDR1 is MGHDK and CDR2 is SYGVNS in the germline V gene. The CDR3 loop reads CASSELGVSTNEKLFF. The CDR3 nucleotides read TGTGCCAGCAGTGAGTTAGGGGTCTCAACTAATGAAAAACTGTTTTTT. Combining the CDR3 with reference TRBV25-1 and TRBJ1-4 gives the whole variable domain EADIYQTPRYLVIGTGKKITLECSQTMGHDKMYWYQQDPGMELHLIHYSYGVNSTEKGDLSSESTVSRIRTEHFPLTLESARPSHTSQYLCASSELGVSTNEKLFFGSGTQLSVL.

The chain combines TRBV6-5 with TRBJ2-7, with TRBD2 matching 9 bases. Trimming at V came to 1 base and at J to 6 bases, leaving 4 bases not matched to a gene. This CDR3 has 14 amino acids. Looked up from germline, CDR1 is MNHEY and CDR2 is SVGAGI. The chain's CDR3 is CASSYWGSGSEQYF. CDR3 nucleotide sequence: TGTGCCAGCAGTTACTGGGGTAGCGGGAGCGAGCAGTACTTC.

In regard to this clone: This specimen includes other DNA sequences encoding the same CDR3. The J gene is TRBJ1-5, the V gene TRBV6-1; D is perhaps TRBD1 (5 bases). CDR3 size: 19 residues. Germline CDR1 MNHNS, CDR2 SASEGT. Trimming left V 2 bases short and J 1 base short, with 21 bases between. The CDR3 sequence: CASSELPPSFRGSNQPQHF. CDR3 in DNA: TGTGCCAGCAGTGAATTACCGCCCTCCTTTAGGGGAAGCAATCAGCCCCAGCATTTT.

This chain connects TRBV6-5 to TRBJ2-2; TRBD2 agrees at 9 bases. The germline V gene has CDR1 MNHEY and CDR2 SVGAGI. The CDR3 extends over 13 amino acids. V shed 10 bases, J shed 4 bases, and the junction held 4 bases outside the gene matches. CDR3 nucleotides: TGTGCCACCGGGACTAGCAGCACCGGGGAGCTGTTTTTT. Translated, it gives CATGTSSTGELFF.

This clone was observed once. V usage is TRBV5-1 and J usage is TRBJ2-5; the match to TRBD2 covers 10 bases. The J call may be incorrect, as the DNA end agrees better with TRBJ2-7. CDR3 size: 16 residues. CDR1 and CDR2 (germline): SGHRS, YFSETQ. The CDR3 DNA reads TGCGCCAGCAGCTTTGTTAGCGGGGGGCCCCCCTACGAGCAGTACTTC. Protein: CASSFVSGGPPYEQYF.

This chain uses TRBV27 with TRBJ1-4; a possible D gene is TRBD1 (6 bases). V was pared by 6 bases and J by 6 bases, with 17 bases between. Germline CDR1 is MNHEY and CDR2 is SMNVEV (reference sequence). The CDR3 extends over 15 amino acids. The DNA of the CDR3 is TGTGCCAGCAGCCCAGGGGCGGACCGATATGAAAAACTGTTTTTT. Residues: CASSPGADRYEKLFF.

The chain combines TRBV5-8 with TRBJ2-1, with TRBD1 matching 11 bases. CDR3 length: 15 residues. J was trimmed by 7 bases and V by 4 bases; bases with no gene match: 7. From germline, CDR1 is SGHTS and CDR2 YDEGEE. The CDR3 DNA is TGTGCCAGCAGCCTAGGGACAGGGGGTCGTAATGAGCAGTTCTTC. It encodes CASSLGTGGRNEQFF. Together with reference TRBV5-8 and TRBJ2-1, the CDR3 gives the full variable domain: EAGVTQSPTHLIKTRGQQATLRCSPISGHTSVYWYQQALGLGLQFLLWYDEGEERNRGNFPPRFSGRQFPNYSSELNVNALELEDSALYLCASSLGTGGRNEQFFGPGTRLTVL.

The V gene is TRBV5-4, the J gene TRBJ2-3, with 13 bases lining up with TRBD2. The ends lost 4 bases at V and 6 bases at J; junction bases unmatched: 8. CDR1 SGHNT and CDR2 YYREEE come from the germline V gene (reference sequence). This CDR3 is 16 amino acids long. CDR3 in DNA: TGTGCCAGCAGCCCGGGACTAGCGGGATCGCGCGATACGCAGTATTTT. Protein sequence: CASSPGLAGSRDTQYF.

This chain joins TRBV6-6 and TRBJ2-3; the D is unclear. The germline gives CDR1 MNHNY, CDR2 SVGAGI (reference sequence). The length of the CDR3 is 11 residues. V lost 4 bases to trimming and J lost 5 bases, with 4 bases between them. The CDR3 region is CASSSRDTQYF. The CDR3 DNA reads TGTGCCAGCAGTTCTAGAGATACGCAGTATTTT.

The rearrangement uses TRBV7-8 and TRBJ1-4, with D uncertain. Germline V gene data show CDR1 as SGHVS and CDR2 as FQNEAQ. This CDR3 contains 13 residues. Trimming removed 5 bases at V and 4 bases at J, with 8 bases between. The CDR3 protein is CASSLWSNEKLFF. For the CDR3, the DNA is TGTGCCAGCAGCCTATGGAGTAATGAAAAACTGTTTTTT.

This clone occurred once. This chain connects TRBV5-5 to TRBJ2-1; no reliable D call. This CDR3 region has 15 residues. Germline V gene sequence: CDR1 SGHKS, CDR2 YYEKEE (reference sequence). The V and J ends lost 5 bases and 5 bases respectively, with 17 bases between them. Written as DNA, the CDR3 is TGTGCCAGCAGAGCGACTGACTTCCTCCACAATGAGCAGTTCTTC. Amino acids: CASRATDFLHNEQFF.

This clone was observed once. V and J are TRBV29-1 and TRBJ1-2; a possible D gene is TRBD1 (6 bases). The CDR3 has 11 residues. The germline V gene encodes CDR1 SQVTM and CDR2 ANQGSEA. Trimming took 8 bases from V and 8 from J, leaving 15 bases between them. The CDR3 DNA is TGCAGCCCCTACAGGGCACGCGGCTACACCTTC. Its translation is CSPYRARGYTF.

The rearrangement links TRBV9 to TRBJ2-5; a possible D gene is TRBD1 (6 bases). The CDR3 has 14 residues. Germline V gene lookup returns CDR1 SGDLS and CDR2 YYNGEE. V lost 4 bases and J lost 0, with 10 bases in between. The CDR3 region is CASSFRDNQETQYF. The DNA for the CDR3 is TGTGCCAGCAGCTTCCGGGACAACCAAGAGACCCAGTACTTC.

The CDR3 is CASIRDRGRTEAFF. The DNA of the CDR3 is TGTGCCAGTATCCGGGACAGGGGGCGCACTGAAGCTTTCTTT. The chain has TRBV19 and TRBJ1-1, with 12 bases that match TRBD1. Per germline, CDR1 LNHDA and CDR2 SQIVND (reference sequence). After removal of 7 bases from V and 4 bases from J, the junction contained 4 bases not matched to a gene. This CDR3 contains 14 residues.

The V call is TRBV10-1, the J call TRBJ1-1; D unclear. Per germline, CDR1 WNHNN and CDR2 SYGVQD (reference sequence). The CDR3 is 15 amino acids. V lost 0 bases to trimming and J lost 3 bases, with 11 bases between them. DNA of the CDR3: TGCGCCAGCAGTGAGTCGGCCAGGAGGGACACTGAAGCTTTCTTT. Protein sequence: CASSESARRDTEAFF.

This chain connects TRBV13 to TRBJ1-4, with TRBD1 identical over 9 bases. Germline CDR1 is PRHDT and CDR2 is FYEKMQ (reference sequence). This CDR3 contains 15 residues. The ends lost 5 bases at V and 5 bases at J; junction bases unmatched: 6. The CDR3 region has the DNA TGTGCCAGCAGCAAAAGACAGGGGGGAAATGAAAAACTGTTTTTT. Its translation is CASSKRQGGNEKLFF.

This clone was observed a few times. The chain carries TRBV7-2 and TRBJ2-3; D remains ambiguous. V lost 3 bases and J lost 2, with 9 bases in between. Germline CDR1 is SGHTA and CDR2 is FQGNSA. The CDR3 is made up of 14 amino acids. The DNA of the CDR3 is TGTGCCAGCAGCTTCCCTCCAGACACAGATACGCAGTATTTT. It specifies CASSFPPDTDTQYF.

The rearrangement links TRBV7-5 to TRBJ1-2; the DNA was not used to check the table's D call, TRBD1. TRBV7-5 is tagged as a pseudogene. The CDR3 length is 19 residues. The DNA for the CDR3 is TGTGCCAGAAGCTGCCCCCGCGGGACAGGGGGACTGACTAACTATGGCTACACCTTC. Translated, it gives CARSCPRGTGGLTNYGYTF.

This chain connects TRBV2 to TRBJ2-7; 7 bases are shared with TRBD1. CDR1 and CDR2 (germline): SNHLY, FYNNEI. Unmatched junction bases numbered 6, after V lost 6 bases and J lost 4 bases. This CDR3 has 13 amino acids. As DNA, the CDR3 is TGTGCCAGCAGCCCGGGACAGAATTACGAGCAGTACTTC. Amino acids: CASSPGQNYEQYF.

This clone is a singleton in its sample. The chain is built from TRBV27 and TRBJ2-7, with D perhaps TRBD1 (6 bases). V shed 6 bases and J shed 5 bases, with 20 bases lying between them. There are 15 residues in the CDR3. Germline lookup yields CDR1 MNHEY and CDR2 SMNVEV (reference sequence). The CDR3 here is CASSPNRVGSNEQYF. The CDR3 DNA reads as TGTGCCAGCAGCCCGAACAGGGTGGGGTCCAACGAGCAGTACTTC.

This clone occurred once. This chain links TRBV16 with TRBJ2-7; 9 nucleotides match TRBD1. The germline CDR1 and CDR2 sequences are KGHSY and FQNENV. V lost 2 bases to trimming and J lost 0 bases; unmatched junction nucleotides: 11. The CDR3 sequence is 18 residues long. CDR3 sequence: CASSQAPLGQGNSYEQYF. The CDR3 DNA follows: TGTGCCAGCAGCCAAGCACCTCTGGGACAGGGAAACTCCTACGAGCAGTACTTC.

The V and J genes are TRBV5-1 and TRBJ2-1, with TRBD2 matching over 9 bases. V lost 4 bases, J lost 8 bases, and 19 bases stayed unmatched. The CDR3 sequence is 18 residues long. From germline, CDR1 is SGHRS and CDR2 YFSETQ. The CDR3 region is CASSLLLLGGGGADEQFF. DNA for the CDR3: TGCGCCAGCAGCCTCCTGCTGCTCGGTGGCGGGGGGGCCGATGAGCAGTTCTTC.

V gene TRBV18 combines with J gene TRBJ1-3; TRBD1 is a possible D gene (6 bases). CDR1 is KGHSH, CDR2 LQKENI, per germline. This CDR3 has 16 residues. The V end lost 1 base, the J end lost 2 bases, and 12 bases lay between the germline ends. The CDR3 reads CASSPLSGVPGNTIYF. In DNA form, the CDR3 reads TGTGCCAGCTCACCACTCTCAGGGGTACCTGGAAACACCATATATTTT.

This clone was detected once. The chain has TRBV5-5 and TRBJ1-4, with 12 bases fitting TRBD1. V trimming: 5 bases; J trimming: 7 bases; junction bases outside the gene matches: 3. CDR1 and CDR2 from the germline V gene are SGHKS and YYEKEE (reference sequence). This CDR3 region has 14 residues. The CDR3, as DNA: TGTGCCAGCAGTGGGACAGGGGGCCGTGAAAAACTGTTTTTT. Amino acid sequence: CASSGTGGREKLFF.

The chain employs TRBV5-1 and TRBJ1-1; D unclear. The germline CDR1 and CDR2 sequences are SGHRS and YFSETQ. The V gene lost 0 bases and the J gene lost 5 bases, with 8 bases spanning the gap. CDR3 length equals 13 residues. CDR3 sequence reads: CASSLASRTEAFF. CDR3 coding DNA: TGCGCCAGCAGCTTGGCCTCGAGGACTGAAGCTTTCTTT. The entire variable domain, with the rest obtained from reference TRBV5-1 and TRBJ1-1, is as follows: KAGVTQTPRYLIKTRGQQVTLSCSPISGHRSVSWYQQTPGQGLQFLFEYFSETQRNKGNFPGRFSGRQFSNSRSEMNVSTLELGDSALYLCASSLASRTEAFFGQGTRLTVV.

This clone occurred once. The chain has TRBV4-2 and TRBJ2-7, with 7 bases matching TRBD1. Per germline, CDR1 LGHNA and CDR2 YNFKEQ. CDR3 length: 14 residues. The ends lost 3 bases at V and 7 bases at J; junction bases unmatched: 9. CDR3 in DNA: TGTGCCAGCAGCCATCCCGGGACAGACTTGGAGCAGTACTTC. Its protein is CASSHPGTDLEQYF.

The chain links TRBV10-3 to TRBJ2-1; 13 bases match TRBD2. Unmatched junction bases numbered 7, after V lost 3 bases and J lost 2 bases. This CDR3 spans 18 amino acids. Germline V CDR1 and CDR2: ENHRY, SYGVKD. The CDR3 bases are TGTGCCATCAGTGACTTACTAGCGGGAGGGCCCACCTACAATGAGCAGTTCTTC. Its translation is CAISDLLAGGPTYNEQFF.

A few counts support this clone. The chain carries TRBV28 and TRBJ1-5; TRBD1 matches at 7 bases. There are 17 residues in the CDR3. The V segment lost 5 bases and the J segment 0 bases; nucleotides outside the gene matches: 10. Germline V lookup: CDR1 MDHEN, CDR2 SYDVKM. CDR3 sequence reads: CASSPRQGPYSNQPQHF. The CDR3 DNA follows: TGTGCCAGCAGTCCTAGACAGGGCCCTTATAGCAATCAGCCCCAGCATTTT.

The chain links TRBV19 to TRBJ1-5; a weak D match, TRBD1 (6 bases). Germline values: CDR1 LNHDA, CDR2 SQIVND (reference sequence). V shed 5 bases and J shed 8 bases, with 19 bases lying between them. This CDR3 spans 15 amino acids. This CDR3 reads CASSSGQGMIEPQHF. CDR3 nucleotides: TGTGCCAGTAGTTCGGGGCAGGGGATGATCGAGCCCCAGCATTTT.

The chain links TRBV7-2 to TRBJ2-1; TRBD2 aligns across 10 bases. Per the germline V gene, CDR1 is SGHTA and CDR2 is FQGNSA. The CDR3 extends over 15 amino acids. V was clipped by 4 bases and J by 6 bases; unmatched bases: 6. CDR3 nucleotide sequence: TGTGCCAGCAGCTCAAAGCGGGGGGGGGTCAATGAGCAGTTCTTC. This gives the protein CASSSKRGGVNEQFF.